Below, 12 T cell receptor beta chains from the same sample are listed, as sequenced in a study of shared clonotypes between healthy human individuals. This table comes from immunoSEQ multiplex PCR, and its TCRdb copy is limited to in-frame clones, with some not included. In the table there are 90,000 to 150,000 clones, roughly 70% of which are singletons. Material: memory CD8+ T cells sorted from blood. Subset noted: CD45RO+ cells pooled with CCR7-negative TemRA cells. These receptors all stem from a woman aged 25 to 45 in good health.

The chain uses TRBV21-1 and TRBJ2-7; TRBD2, the table's D call, was not compared with the DNA. TRBV21-1 is noted as a pseudogene. This CDR3 region has 16 residues. The CDR3 protein is CASSPPRRGSSYEQYF. As DNA, the CDR3 is TGTGCCAGCAGCCCCCCCCGGCGGGGGAGCTCCTACGAGCAGTACTTC.

This clone occurred once. V usage is TRBV27 and J usage is TRBJ2-1; 9 bases fit TRBD2. This CDR3 comprises 15 residues. Germline-derived CDR1 and CDR2 are MNHEY and SMNVEV (reference sequence). With V trimmed by 5 bases and J by 1 base, 3 bases remained unmatched. The CDR3 here is CASSHGLASYNEQFF. The CDR3 nucleotides read TGTGCCAGCAGTCACGGACTAGCGTCCTACAATGAGCAGTTCTTC.

The chain links TRBV4-1 to TRBJ1-2, with D possibly TRBD1 on 6 matching bases. From germline, CDR1 is MGHRA and CDR2 YSYEKL. V was trimmed by 4 bases and J by 5 bases, leaving 11 bases between them. The CDR3 contains 13 residues. The CDR3 sequence: CASSLRGQYGYTF. As DNA, the CDR3 is TGCGCCAGCAGCCTAAGGGGACAATATGGCTACACCTTC.

This chain links TRBV5-4 with TRBJ1-1; D not resolved. The CDR3 spans 11 residues. Germline V gene lookup returns CDR1 SGHNT and CDR2 YYREEE (reference sequence). Trimming cost V 5 bases and J 2 bases, with 4 bases left between them. The CDR3 sequence: CASRLNTEAFF. CDR3 DNA sequence: TGTGCCAGCAGACTCAACACTGAAGCTTTCTTT.

The chain uses TRBV27 and TRBJ1-5; the D gene is possibly TRBD1 (6 bases). V was trimmed by 5 bases and J by 6 bases, leaving 11 bases between them. The germline V gene encodes CDR1 MNHEY and CDR2 SMNVEV (reference sequence). The CDR3 is made up of 13 amino acids. CDR3 protein: CASSKQGIQPQHF. The DNA of the CDR3 is TGTGCCAGCAGTAAACAGGGTATTCAGCCCCAGCATTTT.

This chain connects TRBV5-1 to TRBJ1-4; 7 bases are a match to TRBD1. This CDR3 contains 17 residues. CDR1 SGHRS and CDR2 YFSETQ come from the germline V gene. V lost 3 bases to trimming and J lost 7 bases; unmatched junction nucleotides: 15. CDR3 in DNA: TGCGCCAGCAGCTCGCAACCCACAGGGGTTAGTCGTGAAAAACTGTTTTTT. Its protein is CASSSQPTGVSREKLFF.

The gene calls are TRBV11-2 and TRBJ2-1; D call uncertain. The CDR3 is 17 amino acids. Germline CDR1 and CDR2: SGHAT and FQNNGV. V was pared by 0 bases and J by 0 bases, with 12 bases between. The CDR3: CASSLDLGLSSYNEQFF. CDR3 nucleotides: TGTGCCAGCAGCTTAGATCTTGGCCTCAGCTCCTACAATGAGCAGTTCTTC.

The CDR3 spells CAISQGRDYNEQFF. In nucleotides, the CDR3 is TGTGCCATCAGTCAGGGGCGGGATTACAATGAGCAGTTCTTC. This chain uses TRBV10-3 with TRBJ2-1; the D gene could be TRBD1 or TRBD2 (6 bases each). Trimming left V 5 bases short and J 4 bases short, with 12 bases between. CDR1 ENHRY and CDR2 SYGVKD come from the germline V gene. This CDR3 is built from 14 residues.

This clone occurred a few times. This chain connects TRBV19 to TRBJ2-2, with D maybe TRBD2 (6 bases). V was pared by 2 bases and J by 3 bases, with 13 bases between. Germline V gene sequence: CDR1 LNHDA, CDR2 SQIVND (reference sequence). The CDR3 is 16 amino acids. CDR3 amino acids: CASSIRRDLHTGELFF. The CDR3 nucleotides read TGTGCCAGTAGTATAAGGCGGGACTTACACACCGGGGAGCTGTTTTTT.

This clone is a singleton in its sample. This chain connects TRBV19 to TRBJ2-3, with D possibly being TRBD2 (5 bases). CDR3 length equals 14 residues. CDR1 and CDR2 (germline): LNHDA, SQIVND (reference sequence). Between the trimmed V and J ends, which lost 3 bases and 0 bases, there was a span of 7 bases. As DNA, the CDR3 is TGTGCCAGTAGTATGGGCGGGAGCACAGATACGCAGTATTTT. Translated, it gives CASSMGGSTDTQYF.

This clone was picked up a small number of times. This chain uses TRBV25-1 with TRBJ2-3, with 7 nucleotides matching TRBD1. The CDR3 extends over 17 amino acids. The junction had 12 bases not matched to a gene; V was cut back by 3 bases and J by 3 bases. Per germline, CDR1 MGHDK and CDR2 SYGVNS. CDR3 bases: TGTGCCAGCAGTGATCCCCAGGGGGACCAAGTAACAGATACGCAGTATTTT. This translates into CASSDPQGDQVTDTQYF.

The chain uses TRBV27 and TRBJ2-7, with TRBD2 matching 7 bases. Germline V gene data show CDR1 as MNHEY and CDR2 as SMNVEV (reference sequence). The CDR3 runs to 15 residues. V shed 6 bases and J 2 bases; nucleotides not matched to a gene: 10. As DNA, the CDR3 is TGTGCCAGCAGCCCCGGCAGCGGGATCGCCTACGAGCAGTACTTC. Its translation: CASSPGSGIAYEQYF.